This is a list of T cell receptor beta chains from one sample in a study of T cell changes during pregnancy in multiple sclerosis. The method was immunoSEQ multiplex PCR; TCRdb's version includes in-frame clones alone and lacks a portion of them. The sample shows some 100,000 clones, about 94% of them seen only once. The specimen was peripheral blood, collected before pregnancy. These receptors originate from a female donor with multiple sclerosis, enrolled in a pregnancy study. The CDR3 runs from the conserved cysteine through the conserved F or W. The D gene is left open where the match is weak. Size is stated for part of the rows, as once, few or many counts, or as a class when the clone is expanded.

abundance	v_gene	d_gene	j_gene	CDR3aa	CDR3nt
.	TRBV27	.	TRBJ2-2	CASGAGTINTGELFF	TGTGCCAGCGGGGCCGGGACAATAAATACCGGGGAGCTGTTTTTT
.	TRBV7-2	.	TRBJ2-1	CASSFSKGTLNEQFF	TGTGCCAGCAGCTTCAGTAAAGGGACACTCAATGAGCAGTTCTTC
.	TRBV30	TRBD1	TRBJ1-5	CAWSGQGGGNSNQPQHF	TGTGCCTGGAGTGGACAGGGGGGGGGAAATAGCAATCAGCCCCAGCATTTT
.	TRBV30	.	TRBJ1-5	CAWSSPSQAGQPQHF	TGTGCCTGGAGTTCCCCCTCTCAGGCGGGGCAGCCCCAGCATTTT
.	TRBV19	TRBD1	TRBJ2-7	CASSPRQGVEQYF	TGTGCCAGTAGCCCACGGCAGGGGGTAGAGCAGTACTTC
.	TRBV27	.	TRBJ2-7	CASSLWRRGSSYEQYF	TGTGCCAGCAGTTTATGGCGGCGGGGTAGCTCCTACGAGCAGTACTTC
.	TRBV7-8	.	TRBJ1-3	CASSLVPQGNTIYF	TGTGCCAGCAGCTTAGTTCCCCAAGGAAACACCATATATTTT
.	TRBV28	.	TRBJ1-1	CASSFIAAGSTEAFF	TGTGCCAGCAGTTTTATCGCCGCCGGGTCCACTGAAGCTTTCTTT
.	TRBV12-5	.	TRBJ2-4	CASGLLALQGAKNIQYF	TGTGCTAGTGGTTTGCTCGCACTACAGGGAGCCAAAAACATTCAGTACTTC
.	TRBV9	.	TRBJ1-2	CASSVVDRTFGGYTF	TGTGCCAGCAGCGTAGTTGACAGAACCTTTGGTGGCTACACCTTC
.	TRBV14	.	TRBJ2-7	CASSQDPGGRLEQYF	TGTGCCAGCAGCCAAGATCCTGGGGGGAGGCTCGAGCAGTACTTC
.	TRBV5-4	TRBD1	TRBJ2-2	CASSPTGGFTGELFF	TGTGCCAGCAGCCCGACAGGGGGCTTCACCGGGGAGCTGTTTTTT
.	TRBV13	TRBD2	TRBJ2-5	CASSLEGLAGGETQYF	TGTGCCAGCAGCTTAGAAGGCCTAGCGGGAGGAGAGACCCAGTACTTC
.	TRBV7-8	TRBD1	TRBJ1-2	CASSGPGTGDGYTF	TGTGCCAGCAGCGGTCCCGGGACAGGGGACGGCTACACCTTC
.	TRBV13	TRBD1	TRBJ1-1	CASSTETGEGTEAFF	TGTGCCAGCAGCACCGAGACAGGGGAAGGCACTGAAGCTTTCTTT
once	TRBV28	TRBD2	TRBJ2-2	CASSPKEASGSGELFF	TGTGCCAGCAGTCCGAAGGAGGCTAGCGGGTCCGGGGAGCTGTTTTTT
.	TRBV19	TRBD2	TRBJ2-1	CASSMLAGRWDEQFF	TGTGCCAGTAGTATGCTAGCGGGAAGGTGGGATGAGCAGTTCTTC
.	TRBV7-8	.	TRBJ1-1	CASRDMDGETEAFF	TGTGCCAGCAGGGATATGGATGGAGAAACTGAAGCTTTCTTT
.	TRBV6-1	TRBD1	TRBJ1-5	CASSDKGTVGTSNQPQHF	TGTGCCAGCAGTGATAAGGGGACAGTGGGGACGAGCAATCAGCCCCAGCATTTT
.	TRBV20-1	.	TRBJ2-7	CSVRFGWEQYF	TGCAGTGTTAGATTCGGGTGGGAGCAGTACTTC
.	TRBV27	TRBD2	TRBJ2-5	CASSLSAAGGQETQYF	TGTGCCAGCAGTTTATCGGCAGCGGGAGGGCAAGAGACCCAGTACTTC
.	TRBV5-1	.	TRBJ2-7	CASSPPGRVGEQYF	TGCGCCAGCAGCCCCCCGGGAAGGGTCGGGGAGCAGTACTTC
.	TRBV5-6	.	TRBJ1-1	CASSLGQFEAFF	TGTGCCAGCAGCTTGGGACAGTTTGAAGCTTTCTTT
.	TRBV15	.	TRBJ2-5	CATSSSEWGVVETQYF	TGTGCCACCAGCAGCTCTGAATGGGGGGTGGTAGAGACCCAGTACTTC
.	TRBV19	.	TRBJ2-2	CAISGTLTGELFF	TGTGCCATTTCCGGGACTCTCACCGGGGAGCTGTTTTTT
.	TRBV18	TRBD1	TRBJ1-5	CASSSGQGSSTTQPQHF	TGTGCCAGCTCATCGGGACAGGGGTCGTCTACCACTCAGCCCCAGCATTTT
.	TRBV27	.	TRBJ1-3	CASRPTGIGNTIYF	TGTGCCAGCAGACCTACAGGGATTGGAAACACCATATATTTT
.	TRBV10-3	TRBD1	TRBJ2-1	CANKAGTGNINEQFF	TGTGCCAATAAAGCCGGGACAGGTAATATTAATGAGCAGTTCTTC
.	TRBV6-1	TRBD1	TRBJ2-1	CASRTGQGTYNEQFF	TGTGCCAGCAGGACCGGACAGGGAACCTACAATGAGCAGTTCTTC
.	TRBV10-3	.	TRBJ1-3	CAISARTLGNTIYF	TGTGCCATCAGTGCCCGGACACTAGGAAACACCATATATTTT
.	TRBV4-1	.	TRBJ2-1	CASSQEKGGETWNEQFF	TGCGCCAGCAGCCAAGAGAAGGGGGGGGAAACCTGGAATGAGCAGTTCTTC
once	TRBV6-5	.	TRBJ1-2	CASSYSQYYGYTF	TGTGCCAGCAGTTACTCCCAGTACTATGGCTACACCTTC
.	TRBV27	.	TRBJ2-7	CASSLRGAGYEQYF	TGTGCCAGCAGTTTACGTGGGGCTGGCTACGAGCAGTACTTC
.	TRBV7-7	.	TRBJ2-7	CASSLDRDRSYEQYF	TGTGCCAGCAGCTTAGACAGGGATAGATCCTACGAGCAGTACTTC
.	TRBV19	.	TRBJ2-7	CASSIVLQGRNEQYF	TGTGCCAGTAGTATAGTTTTACAGGGTAGGAACGAGCAGTACTTC
.	TRBV5-1	.	TRBJ2-2	CASSLRTGSNTGELFF	TGCGCCAGCAGCCTGAGGACGGGATCGAACACCGGGGAGCTGTTTTTT
once	TRBV9	.	TRBJ1-3	CASSVAAARGNTIYF	TGTGCCAGCAGCGTAGCCGCGGCCCGTGGAAACACCATATATTTT
.	TRBV11-3	.	TRBJ2-2	CASSLVADTNTGELFF	TGTGCCAGCAGCTTAGTAGCGGATACGAACACCGGGGAGCTGTTTTTT
.	TRBV11-2	TRBD1	TRBJ2-2	CASSLTFADRANTGELFF	TGTGCCAGCAGCTTAACCTTTGCAGACAGGGCGAACACCGGGGAGCTGTTTTTT
few	TRBV30	.	TRBJ1-1	CAWNVGGMNTEAFF	TGTGCCTGGAACGTGGGGGGAATGAACACTGAAGCTTTCTTT
.	TRBV7-8	TRBD2	TRBJ2-1	CASSLAELAGVYEQFF	TGTGCCAGCAGCTTAGCAGAACTAGCGGGAGTCTATGAGCAGTTCTTC
.	TRBV11-3	TRBD2	TRBJ2-1	CASSLGPSGKGSYNEQFF	TGTGCCAGCAGCTTAGGTCCTAGCGGGAAAGGGTCCTACAATGAGCAGTTCTTC
.	TRBV7-6	.	TRBJ2-3	CASSLDWATDTQYF	TGTGCCAGCAGCTTGGACTGGGCCACAGATACGCAGTATTTT
.	TRBV7-9	.	TRBJ1-4	CASSLLSGNEKLFF	TGTGCCAGCAGCTTACTCTCGGGAAATGAAAAACTGTTTTTT
.	TRBV7-2	TRBD2	TRBJ2-7	CASRLAGGYEQYF	TGTGCCAGCAGACTAGCGGGGGGCTACGAGCAGTACTTC
.	TRBV10-2	TRBD2	TRBJ2-2	CASSDELAGVGTGELFF	TGCGCCAGCAGTGACGAGCTAGCGGGAGTAGGGACCGGGGAGCTGTTTTTT
.	TRBV7-8	.	TRBJ1-1	CASSLEGGTELNTEAFF	TGTGCCAGCAGCTTAGAGGGGGGGACCGAACTGAACACTGAAGCTTTCTTT
.	TRBV30	.	TRBJ1-1	CAGTQSQNTEAFF	TGTGCCGGCACACAGAGCCAGAACACTGAAGCTTTCTTT
.	TRBV7-9	TRBD1	TRBJ2-5	CASSLGTGGTGWQETQYF	TGTGCCAGCAGCTTGGGGACAGGGGGGACGGGGTGGCAAGAGACCCAGTACTTC
.	TRBV5-1	TRBD1	TRBJ2-3	CASSGGRDRGNTQYF	TGCGCCAGCAGCGGCGGTCGGGACAGGGGAAATACGCAGTATTTT
.	TRBV7-6	TRBD2	TRBJ2-2	CATGEGTGELFF	TGTGCCACGGGGGAGGGGACCGGGGAGCTGTTTTTT
once	TRBV21-1	.	TRBJ1-1	CASSAQDRLNTEAFF	TGTGCCAGCAGCGCGCAAGACAGGTTGAACACTGAAGCTTTCTTT
.	TRBV27	.	TRBJ2-4	CASSPDLGGVAKNIQYF	TGTGCCAGCAGTCCGGATTTAGGGGGGGTAGCCAAAAACATTCAGTACTTC
.	TRBV5-6	.	TRBJ2-1	CASSPGLYNEQFF	TGTGCCAGCAGTCCCGGACTCTACAATGAGCAGTTCTTC
.	TRBV7-2	TRBD1	TRBJ2-7	CASSLDRGTYEQYF	TGTGCCAGCAGCTTAGACAGGGGGACCTACGAGCAGTACTTC
.	TRBV5-1	.	TRBJ2-2	CASSHISGTTTGELFF	TGCGCCAGCAGCCATATATCCGGGACAACGACCGGGGAGCTGTTTTTT
few	TRBV29-1	.	TRBJ1-1	CSVVRQTNTEAFF	TGCAGCGTTGTTAGACAGACGAACACTGAAGCTTTCTTT